The clone carrying this TCR beta chain was recorded a few times. Time point defined: newly diagnosed GD, antithyroid drugs for less than 3 months. The TCR library was made from RNA extracted from PBMCs. This entry is derived from a study of regulatory T cells in long-lasting Graves disease. CDR3-region Arm-PCR and iRepertoire HTBI primers produced the TCR beta libraries. TCRdb used MiXCR to reprocess the multiplex PCR reads, holding one entry per CDR3 protein. The table lists 350,000 to 450,000 distinct CDR3 sequences, over 15% of them singletons. Germline loops: CDR1 SGHTA, CDR2 FQGNSA. Between the trimmed V and J ends, which lost 1 base and 2 bases, there was a span of 9 bases. The CDR3 spans 15 residues. These data are also associated with another study on T cells in Graves' hyperthyroidism and ophthalmopathy. That work states: Model-based prediction identified ophthalmopathy a median around 6.5 months prior to its onset.

This receptor was taken from a man aged 35 to 55 with Graves disease. Sequencing was performed on peripheral blood mononuclear cells (PBMCs), taken at new diagnosis, from a patient treated with antithyroid drugs. The chain links TRBV7-2 to TRBJ1-3; D unresolved. This CDR3 reads CASSLGGGTGNTIYF. The CDR3 DNA reads TGTGCCAGCAGCTTAGGGGGAGGGACTGGAAACACCATATATTTT. Full variable domain (outside the CDR3, taken from reference TRBV7-2 and TRBJ1-3): GAGVSQSPSNKVTEKGKDVELRCDPISGHTALYWYRQSLGQGLEFLIYFQGNSAPDKSGLPSDRFSAERTGGSVSTLTIQRTQQEDSAVYLCASSLGGGTGNTIYFGEGSWLTVV.